The clone carrying this T cell receptor (beta chain) was observed a few times. The antigen is unknown. Built from TCR beta cDNA, the libraries had unique molecular identifiers in them. TCRdb itself ran the PCR reads through MiXCR, one entry per CDR3 protein. The profile shows almost 700,000 distinct CDR3 sequences, 59% of them singletons. The sample belongs to a study of post-analysis software for immune sequencing data. Regarding the study as a whole: Samples made in the same batch grouped tightly together by F measure. Comparison of patients with controls showed five TRBV segments more frequent in patients, TRBV5-6, TRBV5-1 and TRBV20-1 among them.

Per germline, CDR1 LNHNV and CDR2 YYDKDF (reference sequence). V was pared by 1 base and J by 4 bases, with 3 bases of the junction left unmatched. The CDR3 is made up of 16 amino acids. This sequence joins TRBV15 and TRBJ2-5; 13 nucleotides align to TRBD2. The TCR originated in a girl aged 2 to 9 with multiple sclerosis. Input material: blood. Here the CDR3 DNA reads TGTGCCACCAGCAGAGTGGGGACTAGCGGGGTAGAGACCCAGTACTTC. Amino acids: CATSRVGTSGVETQYF.